This record covers a single T cell receptor beta chain. These data come from a study of Ad26.COV2.S vaccination and SARS-CoV-2 variants. This sample's treatment: roughly 19 received Ad26.COV2.S at low or high dose, single or two shots; 5 received placebo; per-sample allocation not given. Collection of samples fell on day 63 after the first vaccine or placebo injection. The CDR3 is 14 amino acids. Trimming left V 2 bases short and J 1 base short, with 10 bases between. The germline V gene encodes CDR1 SGHRS and CDR2 YFSETQ. Data came from immunoSEQ multiplex PCR; TCRdb stores just in-frame clones and leaves some out. In the table there are around 450,000 clones, roughly 91% of which are singletons.

Sequenced material: peripheral blood, taken in a trial of Ad26.COV2.S vaccine versus placebo. The sequence was obtained from a person aged 18 to 59 who received the Ad26.COV2.S COVID-19 vaccine or a placebo. The V and J genes are TRBV5-1 and TRBJ2-7; no clear D. The CDR3 spells CASSFRGASYEQYF. Written as DNA, the CDR3 is TGCGCCAGCAGCTTCCGAGGAGCTTCCTACGAGCAGTACTTC.